This entry lists 26 T cell receptor beta chains sequenced from one sample in a study of blood T cell repertoires in COVID-19. Libraries were prepared by immunoSEQ multiplex PCR; TCRdb keeps only in-frame clonotypes and omits some of them. Of some 200,000 clones in the sample, around nine tenths were seen once. Sequenced: peripheral blood. These receptors were taken from a man between 18 and 35 years old with active or convalescent COVID-19.

This clone showed up many times. V gene TRBV2 combines with J gene TRBJ2-7; TRBD1 is a possible D gene (6 bases). Germline CDR1 is SNHLY and CDR2 is FYNNEI. The CDR3 runs 20 residues. V was clipped by 0 bases and J by 3 bases, with 27 bases between them. Written as DNA, the CDR3 is TGTGCCAGCAGTGAAGCGGAGACAGGTGTCCCCCGGAAGGTCATCTACGAGCAGTACTTC. Amino acid sequence: CASSEAETGVPRKVIYEQYF. Drawing the rest from reference TRBV2 and TRBJ2-7, the complete variable domain is EPEVTQTPSHQVTQMGQEVILRCVPISNHLYFYWYRQILGQKVEFLVSFYNNEISEKSEIFDDQFSVERPDGSNFTLKIRSTKLEDSAMYFCASSEAETGVPRKVIYEQYFGPGTRLTVT.

To note about this clone: One end of the junction fails to match germline, which may point to a read error. The rearrangement joins TRBV4-2 to TRBJ2-4, with a tentative D call TRBD2 (6 bases). Germline assignment: CDR1 LGHNA and CDR2 YNFKEQ. This CDR3 has 15 residues. The CDR3 region has the DNA TGTGCCAGCAGCCCCTCGGGGGAACCCTTACTTGTGCGGGACTTC. It is translated as CASSPSGEPLLVRDF.

V usage is TRBV27 and J usage is TRBJ2-1, with 11 bases matching TRBD2. V shed 6 bases and J 0 bases; nucleotides not matched to a gene: 7. Germline loops: CDR1 MNHEY, CDR2 SMNVEV (reference sequence). CDR3 length: 17 residues. The CDR3, as DNA: TGTGCCAGCAGACAGACTAGCGGGGCCAGCTCCTACAATGAGCAGTTCTTC. Amino acids: CASRQTSGASSYNEQFF.

V gene TRBV30 combines with J gene TRBJ2-7, with 8 bases fitting TRBD1. Germline V gives CDR1 GTSNPN, CDR2 SVGIG (reference sequence). J gave up 2 bases and V 4 bases, and 7 bases lay outside the gene matches. The CDR3 is 14 amino acids. CDR3 in DNA: TGTGCCTGGACCCCGGGACAGGCGGCCTACGAGCAGTACTTC. This gives the protein CAWTPGQAAYEQYF.

The table lists this clone with a count of one. The V gene is TRBV5-1, the J gene TRBJ2-7; 8 bases fit TRBD2. With V trimmed by 3 bases and J by 2 bases, 7 bases remained unmatched. CDR1 is SGHRS, CDR2 YFSETQ, per germline. This CDR3 comprises 15 residues. The DNA of the CDR3 is TGCGCCAGCAGCTCATCTAGCGGGTGGACCTACGAGCAGTACTTC. This translates into CASSSSSGWTYEQYF.

This rearrangement joins TRBV13 to TRBJ2-1; 7 positions match TRBD2. This CDR3 spans 18 amino acids. CDR1 is PRHDT and CDR2 is FYEKMQ in the germline V gene (reference sequence). The V and J ends lost 5 bases and 8 bases, in that order; junction bases with no gene match: 21. CDR3 sequence: CASSISPFSGLATYEQFF. CDR3 DNA sequence: TGTGCCAGCAGCATAAGCCCTTTTAGCGGGTTAGCTACATATGAGCAGTTCTTC. The variable domain in full, with the rest retrieved from reference TRBV13 and TRBJ2-1, is AAGVIQSPRHLIKEKRETATLKCYPIPRHDTVYWYQQGPGQDPQFLISFYEKMQSDKGSIPDRFSAQQFSDYHSELNMSSLELGDSALYFCASSISPFSGLATYEQFFGPGTRLTVL.

The rearrangement uses TRBV27 and TRBJ1-2; no reliable D call. Germline assignment: CDR1 MNHEY and CDR2 SMNVEV (reference sequence). V was clipped by 5 bases and J by 0 bases, with 10 bases between them. The CDR3 totals 14 residues. CDR3 in DNA: TGTGCCAGCAGTCCACTTATCCCTAACTATGGCTACACCTTC. Translation: CASSPLIPNYGYTF.

CDR3 in amino acids: CAISESKSGGSNQPQHF. CDR3 nucleotides: TGTGCCATCAGTGAGTCGAAGTCAGGGGGGAGCAATCAGCCCCAGCATTTT. The gene calls are TRBV10-3 and TRBJ1-5; 7 nucleotides line up with TRBD1. The V segment lost 0 bases and the J segment 1 base; nucleotides outside the gene matches: 6. Per the germline V gene, CDR1 is ENHRY and CDR2 is SYGVKD. The CDR3 is 17 residues long.

The gene calls are TRBV7-2 and TRBJ2-6; TRBD1 agrees at 7 bases. The CDR3 is 18 amino acids. In germline, CDR1 is SGHTA, CDR2 FQGNSA. Germline trimming cut 4 bases from V and 4 bases from J; bases unmatched to any gene: 13. CDR3 in amino acids: CASSSDRNTFIGANVLTF. DNA for the CDR3: TGTGCCAGCAGCTCGGACAGGAACACATTTATCGGGGCCAACGTCCTGACTTTC.

The chain carries TRBV29-1 and TRBJ2-1, with D maybe TRBD1 (5 bases). Trimming removed 1 base at V and 0 bases at J, with 22 bases between. Germline loops: CDR1 SQVTM, CDR2 ANQGSEA. This CDR3 contains 19 residues. This CDR3 reads CSVEVIVLQGPSSYNEQFF. The CDR3 DNA sequence: TGCAGCGTTGAAGTTATTGTTTTGCAGGGTCCAAGCTCCTACAATGAGCAGTTCTTC.

This sequence joins TRBV7-2 and TRBJ2-7; a possible D gene is TRBD2 (6 bases). CDR1 and CDR2 (germline): SGHTA, FQGNSA. V was clipped by 4 bases and J by 0 bases, with 10 bases between them. This CDR3 spans 14 amino acids. The CDR3 loop reads CASSSERVSYEQYF. As DNA, the CDR3 is TGTGCCAGCAGCTCAGAGCGGGTCTCCTACGAGCAGTACTTC.

The DNA for the CDR3 is TGTGCCAGCAGTCGCGCGGGCGGGAGTAATGAGCAGTTCTTC. Translating it yields CASSRAGGSNEQFF. V is TRBV6-5 and J is TRBJ2-1, with 7 bases matching TRBD2. Germline V gives CDR1 MNHEY, CDR2 SVGAGI. The length of the CDR3 is 14 residues. Trimming took 5 bases from V and 7 from J; bases not matched to a gene: 8.

V gene TRBV7-6 combines with J gene TRBJ2-7; 8 positions agree with TRBD2. The CDR3 consists of 18 residues. V lost 5 bases, J lost 2 bases, and 17 bases stayed unmatched. Germline lookup yields CDR1 SGHVS and CDR2 FNYEAQ. As DNA, the CDR3 is TGTGCCAGCAGCCCCCGGACCCATAGCGGGGCCTCCCCCTACGAGCAGTACTTC. Amino acid sequence: CASSPRTHSGASPYEQYF.

This chain connects TRBV24-1 to TRBJ2-1, with 7 positions matching TRBD1. This CDR3 comprises 23 residues. Germline loops: CDR1 KGHDR, CDR2 SFDVKD. V shed 4 bases, J shed 7 bases, and the junction held 33 bases outside the gene matches. The CDR3 sequence: CATSDSSHQQGSSTGVRRNEQFF. As DNA, the CDR3 is TGTGCCACCAGTGACTCCTCCCACCAACAGGGTTCGTCAACAGGGGTACGTCGTAATGAGCAGTTCTTC.

The J gene is TRBJ2-5, the V gene TRBV14; D possibly corresponds to TRBD2 (6 bases). Germline V CDR1 and CDR2: SGHDN, FVKESK. V lost 0 bases and J 4 bases, leaving 18 bases between the germline ends. CDR3 size: 17 residues. The chain's CDR3 is CASSQDRLGSLGETQYF. CDR3 bases: TGTGCCAGCAGCCAAGATCGTCTCGGGAGTTTGGGAGAGACCCAGTACTTC.

The chain has TRBV7-8 and TRBJ1-4, with D unclear. The CDR3 loop spans 16 amino acids. Per germline, CDR1 SGHVS and CDR2 FQNEAQ. V was trimmed by 4 bases and J by 5 bases, leaving 17 bases between them. The CDR3 is CASSSPPGGGNEKLFF. In DNA, the CDR3 is TGTGCCAGCAGCTCCCCTCCGGGTGGCGGGAATGAAAAACTGTTTTTT.

The chain couples TRBV19 to TRBJ2-5, with a possible D match to TRBD1 (5 bases). Germline CDR1 is LNHDA and CDR2 is SQIVND (reference sequence). Trimming pared 5 bases from V and 5 bases from J, leaving 12 bases between. This CDR3 region has 13 residues. CDR3 region: CASSADREETQYF. The CDR3 nucleotides are TGTGCCAGTAGTGCCGACAGAGAGGAGACCCAGTACTTC.

The gene calls are TRBV4-2 and TRBJ1-1; D is possibly TRBD1 (5 bases). This CDR3 contains 15 residues. The V end was cut by 0 bases, the J end by 4 bases, with 12 bases between. Germline V gene lookup returns CDR1 LGHNA and CDR2 YNFKEQ. The CDR3 spells CASSQEAGIATEAFF. CDR3 DNA sequence: TGTGCCAGCAGCCAAGAAGCAGGGATAGCCACTGAAGCTTTCTTT.

The rearrangement links TRBV5-1 to TRBJ2-1; the D gene is possibly TRBD2 (6 bases). CDR3 size: 14 residues. The V end lost 2 bases, the J end lost 6 bases, and 12 bases lay between the germline ends. The germline V gene encodes CDR1 SGHRS and CDR2 YFSETQ. Written as DNA, the CDR3 is TGCGCCAGCAGCTTCTCGGGAGTCGTCAATGAGCAGTTCTTC. Protein sequence: CASSFSGVVNEQFF.

This clone was seen a handful of times. The chain employs TRBV9 and TRBJ1-1; TRBD1 is a possible D gene (6 bases). The CDR3 spans 16 residues. Between the trimmed V and J ends, which lost 3 bases and 0 bases, there was a span of 15 bases. The germline gives CDR1 SGDLS, CDR2 YYNGEE. The CDR3 reads CASSARLGQLNTEAFF. Written as DNA, the CDR3 is TGTGCCAGCAGCGCAAGACTTGGACAGCTGAACACTGAAGCTTTCTTT.

The count of this clone is one. This chain uses TRBV28 with TRBJ2-7, with 11 nucleotides matching TRBD2. Germline V gene sequence: CDR1 MDHEN, CDR2 SYDVKM. Trimming at V came to 6 bases and at J to 9 bases, leaving 7 bases not matched to a gene. The CDR3 is 13 residues long. The CDR3, as DNA: TGTGCCAGCAGCCGGGGACTAGCGGCAGCGCAGTACTTC. Its translation is CASSRGLAAAQYF.

The V gene is TRBV5-6, the J gene TRBJ2-1; no reliable D call. Trimming left V 2 bases short and J 2 bases short, with 5 bases between. Germline CDR1 and CDR2: SGHDT and YYEEEE. This CDR3 is 13 amino acids long. The CDR3 loop reads CASSFTPYNEQFF. CDR3 DNA: TGTGCCAGCAGCTTTACACCCTACAATGAGCAGTTCTTC.

This clone came up once. The chain has TRBV4-2 and TRBJ1-4, with 8 bases identical to TRBD1. The CDR3 is 16 residues long. V shed 0 bases and J 3 bases; nucleotides not matched to a gene: 3. From germline, CDR1 is LGHNA and CDR2 YNFKEQ. In nucleotides, the CDR3 is TGTGCCAGCAGCCAAGATTCGGGACAGGCTAATGAAAAACTGTTTTTT. It specifies CASSQDSGQANEKLFF.

The chain has TRBV19 and TRBJ2-7; TRBD2 matches at 9 bases. The germline V gene encodes CDR1 LNHDA and CDR2 SQIVND (reference sequence). V trimming: 1 base; J trimming: 7 bases; junction bases outside the gene matches: 8. This CDR3 is 15 amino acids long. CDR3 nucleotide sequence: TGTGCCAGTAGTATAGGCGGGAGGGCCGGCGATGAGCAGTACTTC. Its translation is CASSIGGRAGDEQYF. Based on the CDR3 plus reference TRBV19 and TRBJ2-7, the full variable domain is DGGITQSPKYLFRKEGQNVTLSCEQNLNHDAMYWYRQDPGQGLRLIYYSQIVNDFQKGDIAEGYSVSREKKESFPLTVTSAQKNPTAFYLCASSIGGRAGDEQYFGPGTRLTVT.

Note on this clone: This sample also contains other DNA sequences that code for the same CDR3. V and J are TRBV5-1 and TRBJ1-3; D may be TRBD1 (5 bases). This CDR3 comprises 14 residues. CDR1 SGHRS and CDR2 YFSETQ come from the germline V gene. Trimming removed 3 bases from V and 1 base from J, with 8 bases in between. This chain's CDR3 is CASSSGGSGNTIYF. As DNA, the CDR3 is TGCGCCAGCAGCTCCGGGGGGTCTGGAAACACCATATATTTT. The full variable domain, completed using reference TRBV5-1 and TRBJ1-3, is KAGVTQTPRYLIKTRGQQVTLSCSPISGHRSVSWYQQTPGQGLQFLFEYFSETQRNKGNFPGRFSGRQFSNSRSEMNVSTLELGDSALYLCASSSGGSGNTIYFGEGSWLTVV.

This clone was observed once. This chain uses TRBV5-4 with TRBJ2-7; a weak D match, TRBD1 (5 bases). Deletions cut 4 bases from V and 1 base from J, with 18 bases between. The CDR3 totals 16 residues. Looked up from germline, CDR1 is SGHNT and CDR2 is YYREEE (reference sequence). The CDR3 sequence: CASSLSKGVKSYEQYF. The DNA of the CDR3 is TGTGCCAGCAGCCTGTCTAAAGGGGTTAAGTCCTACGAGCAGTACTTC.